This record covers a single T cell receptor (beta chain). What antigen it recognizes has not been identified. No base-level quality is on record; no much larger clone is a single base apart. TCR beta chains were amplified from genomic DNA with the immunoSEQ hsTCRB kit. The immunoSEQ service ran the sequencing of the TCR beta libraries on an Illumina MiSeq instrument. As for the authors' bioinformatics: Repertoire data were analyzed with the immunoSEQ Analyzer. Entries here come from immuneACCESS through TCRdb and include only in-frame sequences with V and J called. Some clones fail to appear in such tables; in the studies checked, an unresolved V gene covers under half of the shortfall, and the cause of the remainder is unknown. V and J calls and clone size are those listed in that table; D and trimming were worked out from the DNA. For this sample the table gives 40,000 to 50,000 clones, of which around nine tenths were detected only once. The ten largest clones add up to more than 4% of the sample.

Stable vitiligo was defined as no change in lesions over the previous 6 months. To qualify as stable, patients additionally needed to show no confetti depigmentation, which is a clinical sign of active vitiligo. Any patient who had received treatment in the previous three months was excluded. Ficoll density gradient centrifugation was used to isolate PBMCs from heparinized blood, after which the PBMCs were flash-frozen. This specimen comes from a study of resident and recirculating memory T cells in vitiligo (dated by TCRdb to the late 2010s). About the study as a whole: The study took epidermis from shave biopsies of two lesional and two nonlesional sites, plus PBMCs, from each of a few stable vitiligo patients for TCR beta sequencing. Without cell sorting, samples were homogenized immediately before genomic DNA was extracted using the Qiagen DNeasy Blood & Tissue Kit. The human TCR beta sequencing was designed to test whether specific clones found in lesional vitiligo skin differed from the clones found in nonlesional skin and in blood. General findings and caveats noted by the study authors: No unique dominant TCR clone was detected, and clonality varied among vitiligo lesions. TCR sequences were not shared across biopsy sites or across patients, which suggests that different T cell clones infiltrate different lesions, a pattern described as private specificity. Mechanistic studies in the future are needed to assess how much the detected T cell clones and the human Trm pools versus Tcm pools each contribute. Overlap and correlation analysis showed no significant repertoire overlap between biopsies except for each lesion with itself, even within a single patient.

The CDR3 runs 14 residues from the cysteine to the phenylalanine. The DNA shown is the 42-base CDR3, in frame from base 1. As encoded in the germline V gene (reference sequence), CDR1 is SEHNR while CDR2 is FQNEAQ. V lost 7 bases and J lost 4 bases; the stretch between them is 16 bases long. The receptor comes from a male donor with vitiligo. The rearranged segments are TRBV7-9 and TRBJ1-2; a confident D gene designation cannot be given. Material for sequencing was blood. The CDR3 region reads CASNPHTGSYGYTF. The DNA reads TGTGCCAGCAACCCACATACGGGTTCCTATGGCTACACCTTC.